This T cell receptor (beta chain) was sequenced in a study of PD-L1 blockade in urothelial cancer. This clone was observed a single time. The table came from immunoSEQ multiplex PCR; TCRdb's copy has only in-frame clones and leaves some out. The sample shows 25,000 to 30,000 clones, 65% to 90% of them seen only once. The V and J ends lost 9 bases and 4 bases, in that order; junction bases with no gene match: 12. The CDR3 runs 16 residues. CDR1 and CDR2 (germline): LNHDA, SQIVND (reference sequence). Sequencing used PBMCs, obtained around atezolizumab (anti-PD-L1) treatment. V gene TRBV19 combines with J gene TRBJ1-4; 9 bases are a match to TRBD1. This clonotype was obtained from a man in his fifties with urothelial cancer. The CDR3, as DNA: TGTGCCAGCCAGACAGGGGGGCTCGCAGATAATGAAAAACTGTTTTTT. As protein: CASQTGGLADNEKLFF.